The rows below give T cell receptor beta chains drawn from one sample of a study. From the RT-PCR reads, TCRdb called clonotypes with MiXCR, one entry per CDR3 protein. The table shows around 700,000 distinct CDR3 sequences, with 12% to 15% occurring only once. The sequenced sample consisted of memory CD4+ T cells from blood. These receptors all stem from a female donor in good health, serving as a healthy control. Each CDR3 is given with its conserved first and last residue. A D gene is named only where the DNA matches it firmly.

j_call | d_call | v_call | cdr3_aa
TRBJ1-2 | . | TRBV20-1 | CSARDGGKWDGYTF
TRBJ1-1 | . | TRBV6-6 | CASSYPGRGTEAFF
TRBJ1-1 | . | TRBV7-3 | CASRRAANTEAFF
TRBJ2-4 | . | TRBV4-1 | CASSVFSGLLAKNIQYF
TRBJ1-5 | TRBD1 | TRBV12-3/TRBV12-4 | CASSPDRGQQPQHF
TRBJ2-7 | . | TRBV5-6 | CASSPIGGEQYF
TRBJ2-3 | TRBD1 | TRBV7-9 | CASSPRDRITDTQYF
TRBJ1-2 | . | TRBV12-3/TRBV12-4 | CASSLGEGLGGYTF
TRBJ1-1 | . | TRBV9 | CASSPRDVTEAFF
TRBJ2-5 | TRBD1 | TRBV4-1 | CASSPAPDRGPLAQYF
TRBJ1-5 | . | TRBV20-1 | CSASSGGPWTHQPQHF
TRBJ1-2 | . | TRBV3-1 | CASSQLTGPSGGYTF
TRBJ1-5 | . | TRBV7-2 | CASSLQDQPQHF